Sequencing of this T cell receptor (beta chain) was carried out in a study of identical twins. Each CDR3 protein is one row after TCRdb ran MiXCR on the 5' RACE reads. The sample consists of some 260,000 distinct CDR3 sequences, about 14% of them appearing once. Input material: memory (CD45RO+) T cells sorted from blood. The clonotype comes from a woman between 18 and 29 years old in good health.

DNA for the CDR3: TGTGCCAGCAGCGGAAGACTAGTGGGCGAGCAGTACTTC. It codes for CASSGRLVGEQYF. V usage is TRBV11-2 and J usage is TRBJ2-7; D perhaps matches TRBD2 (6 bases). This CDR3 is built from 13 residues. V lost 5 bases to trimming and J lost 6 bases, with 14 bases between them. The germline CDR1 and CDR2 sequences are SGHAT and FQNNGV.